The rows below give T cell receptor beta chains drawn from one sample of a study of cytomegalovirus exposure and HLA in healthy donors. The table came from immunoSEQ multiplex PCR; TCRdb's copy has only in-frame clones and leaves some out. The table lists about 150,000 clones, under 70% of them singletons. The sequencing sample was made of PBMCs. The source of these receptors is a man aged 30 to 39 in good health and CMV-seropositive. The conserved cysteine and the conserved F or W are not part of the CDR3 here. A D gene is named only where the DNA matches it firmly.

d_gene	len	j_gene	v_gene	CDR3aa
TRBD2	13	TRBJ2-2	TRBV30	ASPGLAGAIGELF
-	15	TRBJ2-7	TRBV28	ASRDLEKPTNFYEQY
-	11	TRBJ1-5	TRBV29-1	SVMEYSNQPQH
TRBD1	11	TRBJ1-2	TRBV9	ASSSGGNYGYT
TRBD1	15	TRBJ1-1	TRBV7-9	ASSPHAKWTGNTEAF
TRBD1	14	TRBJ2-2	TRBV7-3	ASSPSGTGRNGELF
TRBD1	12	TRBJ1-4	TRBV7-8	ASSSRQGNEKLF
-	12	TRBJ2-2	TRBV5-6	ASRKRMATGELF
-	11	TRBJ1-5	TRBV30	AWSSRDNQPQH
-	10	TRBJ2-3	TRBV30	AWSRLSDTQY
TRBD1	16	TRBJ2-2	TRBV11-2	ASSSPAGGAFNTGELF
-	12	-	TRBV9	ASSPQMGAYEQY
TRBD2	10	TRBJ2-1	TRBV29-1	SSGNLHNEQF
TRBD2	14	TRBJ2-1	TRBV7-3	ASRSSGVSSYNEQF
-	10	TRBJ1-2	TRBV29-1	SVGTGNYGYT
-	13	TRBJ1-1	TRBV9	ASSVDTRTNTEAF
-	13	TRBJ1-5	TRBV9	ASSPSGYSNQPQH
-	11	TRBJ2-7	TRBV5-6	ASTLRSVSEQY
TRBD2	14	TRBJ2-5	TRBV30	AWTPGLAGGQETQY
TRBD2	13	TRBJ2-1	TRBV11-2	ASSPNSRSGDEQF
TRBD1	13	TRBJ1-6	TRBV27	ASSLSGQGHSPLH
TRBD2	14	TRBJ2-1	TRBV5-4	ASSFLREGRDGEQF
-	14	TRBJ2-7	TRBV10-1	ASSERVSGTTEGQY
TRBD2	12	TRBJ2-7	TRBV10-3	AISEAGASLEQY
TRBD2	13	TRBJ2-5	TRBV9	ASSVEDSGWETQY
-	10	TRBJ2-7	TRBV12-5	ASGLGRTQQY
TRBD1	12	TRBJ1-1	TRBV7-3	ASSKQGGGTEAF
TRBD1	11	TRBJ1-2	TRBV10-3	AISESRDSGYT
TRBD2	15	TRBJ2-5	TRBV5-4	ASSPAGAGGLGETQY
-	14	TRBJ2-3	TRBV7-2	ASSFRGRLDRDTQY
TRBD1	12	TRBJ1-5	TRBV19	ASRRQGSNQPQH
-	13	TRBJ2-7	TRBV10-1	ASSESGGPASEQY
TRBD2	15	TRBJ2-1	TRBV28	ASSLGTSGRHGNEQF
TRBD2	12	TRBJ2-1	TRBV7-2	ASSFFIAGNEQF
TRBD1	13	TRBJ2-7	TRBV9	ASSVGQGVSYEQY
TRBD2	13	TRBJ2-1	TRBV11-3	ASSLLAAVRGEQF
-	16	TRBJ2-7	TRBV11-2	ASGLFTTPGAASYEQY
TRBD1	11	TRBJ2-1	TRBV28	ASSYRGLYEQF
-	12	TRBJ2-5	TRBV7-9	ASSSDSTKETQY
-	10	TRBJ2-1	TRBV13	ASSGPAGLGF
-	13	TRBJ2-7	TRBV6-5	AICFKQKAAYEQY
-	13	TRBJ2-3	TRBV5-1	ASSLYGLYTDTQY
-	11	TRBJ2-7	TRBV7-9	ASSPANTYEQY
TRBD2	11	TRBJ2-3	TRBV2	ASTGLAGGTQY
TRBD2	14	TRBJ2-2	TRBV5-1	ASSFSLAGTTGELF
-	13	-	TRBV11-3	ASSPSRDRYYEQY
-	15	TRBJ2-7	TRBV21-1	ASSKQGTGVDDYEQY
TRBD1	12	TRBJ1-1	TRBV7-9	ASSLDREGTEAF
TRBD2	12	TRBJ2-3	TRBV30	AWGLAGISDTQY
-	14	TRBJ2-1	TRBV5-4	ASSLGGRLLYNEQF